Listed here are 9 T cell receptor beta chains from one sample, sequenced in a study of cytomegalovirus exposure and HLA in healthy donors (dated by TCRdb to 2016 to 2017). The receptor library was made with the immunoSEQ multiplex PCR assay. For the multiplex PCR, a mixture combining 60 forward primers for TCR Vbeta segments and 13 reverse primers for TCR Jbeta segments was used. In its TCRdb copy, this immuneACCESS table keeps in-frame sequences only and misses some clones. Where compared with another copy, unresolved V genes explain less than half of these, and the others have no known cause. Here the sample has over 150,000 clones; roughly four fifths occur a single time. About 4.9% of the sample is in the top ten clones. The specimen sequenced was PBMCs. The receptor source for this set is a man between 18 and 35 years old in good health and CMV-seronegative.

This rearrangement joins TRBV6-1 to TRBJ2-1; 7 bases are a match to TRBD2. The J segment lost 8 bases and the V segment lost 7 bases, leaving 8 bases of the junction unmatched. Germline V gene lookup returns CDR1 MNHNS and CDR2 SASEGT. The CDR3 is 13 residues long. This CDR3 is CASTKLATDEQFF. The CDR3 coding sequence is TGTGCCAGCACTAAACTAGCGACAGATGAGCAGTTCTTC.

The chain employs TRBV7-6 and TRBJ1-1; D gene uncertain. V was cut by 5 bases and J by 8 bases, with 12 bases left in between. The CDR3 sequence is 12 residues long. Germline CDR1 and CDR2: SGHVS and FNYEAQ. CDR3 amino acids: CASSGNNREAFF. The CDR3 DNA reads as TGTGCCAGCAGCGGCAATAACAGAGAAGCTTTCTTT.

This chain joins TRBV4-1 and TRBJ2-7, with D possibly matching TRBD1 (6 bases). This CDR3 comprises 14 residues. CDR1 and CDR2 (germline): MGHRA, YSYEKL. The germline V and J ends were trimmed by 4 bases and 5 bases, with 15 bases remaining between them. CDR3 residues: CASSPNEGVDEQYF. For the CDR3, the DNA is TGCGCCAGCAGCCCGAACGAGGGGGTCGACGAGCAGTACTTC.

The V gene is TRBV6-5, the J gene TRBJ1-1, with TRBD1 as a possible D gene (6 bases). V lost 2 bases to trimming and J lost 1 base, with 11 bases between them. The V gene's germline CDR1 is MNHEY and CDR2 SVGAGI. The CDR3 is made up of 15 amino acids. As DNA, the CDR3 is TGTGCCAGCAGTTACGGAGGACAGAAGAACACTGAAGCTTTCTTT. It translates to CASSYGGQKNTEAFF.

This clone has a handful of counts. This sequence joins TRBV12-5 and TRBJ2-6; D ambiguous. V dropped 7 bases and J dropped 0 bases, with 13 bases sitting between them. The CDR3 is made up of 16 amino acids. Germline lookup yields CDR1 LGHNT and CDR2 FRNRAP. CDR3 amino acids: CASVLSGDSGANVLTF. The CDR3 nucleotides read TGTGCTAGTGTCCTCTCCGGAGACTCTGGGGCCAACGTCCTGACTTTC.

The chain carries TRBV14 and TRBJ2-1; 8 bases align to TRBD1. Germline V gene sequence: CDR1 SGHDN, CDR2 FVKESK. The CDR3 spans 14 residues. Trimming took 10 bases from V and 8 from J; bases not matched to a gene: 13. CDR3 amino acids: CATRKNGQGYEQFF. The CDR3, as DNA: TGTGCCACACGAAAAAATGGACAGGGCTATGAGCAGTTCTTC.

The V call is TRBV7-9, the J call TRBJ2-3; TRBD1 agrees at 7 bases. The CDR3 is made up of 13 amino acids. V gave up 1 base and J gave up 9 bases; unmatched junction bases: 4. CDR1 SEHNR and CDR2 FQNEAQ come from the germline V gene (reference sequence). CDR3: CASSLETGRTQYF. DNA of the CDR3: TGTGCCAGCAGCTTAGAGACAGGGAGAACGCAGTATTTT. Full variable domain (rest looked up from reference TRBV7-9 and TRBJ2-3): DTGVSQNPRHKITKRGQNVTFRCDPISEHNRLYWYRQTLGQGPEFLTYFQNEAQLEKSRLLSDRFSAERPKGSFSTLEIQRTEQGDSAMYLCASSLETGRTQYFGPGTRLTVL.

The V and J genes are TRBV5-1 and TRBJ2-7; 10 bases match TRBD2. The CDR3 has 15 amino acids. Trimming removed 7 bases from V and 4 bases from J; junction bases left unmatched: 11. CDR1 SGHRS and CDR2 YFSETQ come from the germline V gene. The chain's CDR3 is CASSETAGGQYEQYF. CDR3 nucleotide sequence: TGCGCCAGCTCCGAAACAGCGGGAGGGCAATACGAGCAGTACTTC.

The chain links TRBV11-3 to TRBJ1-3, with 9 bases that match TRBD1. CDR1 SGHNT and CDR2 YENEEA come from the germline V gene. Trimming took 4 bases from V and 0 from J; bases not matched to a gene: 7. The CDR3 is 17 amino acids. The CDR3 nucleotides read TGTGCCAGCAGCTCCGGACAGGGGTCTAACTCTGGAAACACCATATATTTT. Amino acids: CASSSGQGSNSGNTIYF.